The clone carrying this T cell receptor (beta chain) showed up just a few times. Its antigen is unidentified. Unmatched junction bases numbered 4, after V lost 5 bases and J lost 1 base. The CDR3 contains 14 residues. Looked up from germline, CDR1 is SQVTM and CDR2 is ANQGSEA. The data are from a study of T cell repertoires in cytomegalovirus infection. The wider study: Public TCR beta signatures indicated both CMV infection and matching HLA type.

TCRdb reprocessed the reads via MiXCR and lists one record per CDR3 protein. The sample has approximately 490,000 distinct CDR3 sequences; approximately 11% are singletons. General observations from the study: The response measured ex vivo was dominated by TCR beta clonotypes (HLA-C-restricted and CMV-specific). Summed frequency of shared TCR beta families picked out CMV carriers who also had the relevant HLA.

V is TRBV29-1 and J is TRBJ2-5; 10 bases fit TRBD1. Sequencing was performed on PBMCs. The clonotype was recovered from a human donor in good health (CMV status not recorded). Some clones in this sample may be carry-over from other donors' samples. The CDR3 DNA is TGCAGCGTTCCGGGACAGGGGCCCCAAGAGACCCAGTACTTC. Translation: CSVPGQGPQETQYF.